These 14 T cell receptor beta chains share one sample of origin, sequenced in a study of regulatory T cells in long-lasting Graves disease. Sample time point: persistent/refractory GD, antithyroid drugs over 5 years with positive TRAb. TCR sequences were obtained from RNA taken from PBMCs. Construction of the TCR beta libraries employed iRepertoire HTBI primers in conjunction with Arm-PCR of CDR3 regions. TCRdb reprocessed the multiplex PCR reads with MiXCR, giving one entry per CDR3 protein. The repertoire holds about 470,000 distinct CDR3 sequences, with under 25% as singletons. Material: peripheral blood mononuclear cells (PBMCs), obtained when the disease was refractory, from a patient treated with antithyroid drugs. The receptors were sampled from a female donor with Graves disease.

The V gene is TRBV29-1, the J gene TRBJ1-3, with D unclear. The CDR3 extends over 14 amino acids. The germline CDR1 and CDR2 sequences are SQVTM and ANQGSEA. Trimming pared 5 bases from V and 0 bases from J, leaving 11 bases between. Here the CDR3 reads CSVTVGSSGNTIYF. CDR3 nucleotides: TGCAGCGTTACGGTGGGATCCTCTGGAAACACCATATATTTT. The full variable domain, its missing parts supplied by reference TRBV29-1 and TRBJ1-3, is SAVISQKPSRDICQRGTSLTIQCQVDSQVTMMFWYRQQPGQSLTLIATANQGSEATYESGFVIDKFPISRPNLTFSTLTVSNMSPEDSSIYLCSVTVGSSGNTIYFGEGSWLTVV.

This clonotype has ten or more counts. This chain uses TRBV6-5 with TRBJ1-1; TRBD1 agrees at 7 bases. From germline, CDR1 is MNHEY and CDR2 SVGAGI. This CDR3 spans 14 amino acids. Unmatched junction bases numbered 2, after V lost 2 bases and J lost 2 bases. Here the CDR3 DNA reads TGTGCCAGCAGTTACGCAGGGGGAAACACTGAAGCTTTCTTT. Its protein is CASSYAGGNTEAFF.

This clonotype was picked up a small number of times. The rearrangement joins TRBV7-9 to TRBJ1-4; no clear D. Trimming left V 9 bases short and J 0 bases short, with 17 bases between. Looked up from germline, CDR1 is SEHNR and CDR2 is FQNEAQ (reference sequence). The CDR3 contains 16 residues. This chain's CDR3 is CARTHITAATNEKLFF. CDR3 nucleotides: TGTGCCAGGACCCACATAACGGCCGCAACTAATGAAAAACTGTTTTTT.

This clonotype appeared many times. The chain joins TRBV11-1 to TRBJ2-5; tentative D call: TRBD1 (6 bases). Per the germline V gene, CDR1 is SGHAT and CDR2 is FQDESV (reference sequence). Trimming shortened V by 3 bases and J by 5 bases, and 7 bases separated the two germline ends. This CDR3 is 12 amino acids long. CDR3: CASSFQGETQYF. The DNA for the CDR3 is TGTGCCAGCAGCTTCCAGGGGGAGACCCAGTACTTC.

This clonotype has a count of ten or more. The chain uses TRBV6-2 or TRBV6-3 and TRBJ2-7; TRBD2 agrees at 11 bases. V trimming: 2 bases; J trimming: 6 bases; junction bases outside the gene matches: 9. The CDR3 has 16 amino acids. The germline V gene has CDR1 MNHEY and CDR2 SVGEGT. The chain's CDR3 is CASSYHPSGRTREQYF. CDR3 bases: TGTGCCAGCAGTTACCACCCTAGCGGGAGGACGCGCGAGCAGTACTTC.

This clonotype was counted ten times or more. CDR3 DNA sequence: TGTGCCAGCAGTCCATCAGGGCTAGCGATCGAGCAGTACTTC. It yields the protein CASSPSGLAIEQYF. V and J are TRBV6-2 or TRBV6-3 and TRBJ2-7; perhaps TRBD2 as D (6 bases). Trimming removed 5 bases from V and 6 bases from J, with 17 bases in between. The CDR3 runs to 14 residues. Per the germline V gene, CDR1 is MNHEY and CDR2 is SVGEGT.

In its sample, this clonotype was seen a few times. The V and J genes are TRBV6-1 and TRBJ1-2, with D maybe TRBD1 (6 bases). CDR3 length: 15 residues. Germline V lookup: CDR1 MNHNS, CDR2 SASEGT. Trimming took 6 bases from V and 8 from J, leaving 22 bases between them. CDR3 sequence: CASSDDRLIPAGYTF. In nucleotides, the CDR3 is TGTGCCAGCAGCGATGACAGGCTGATTCCCGCGGGCTACACCTTC.

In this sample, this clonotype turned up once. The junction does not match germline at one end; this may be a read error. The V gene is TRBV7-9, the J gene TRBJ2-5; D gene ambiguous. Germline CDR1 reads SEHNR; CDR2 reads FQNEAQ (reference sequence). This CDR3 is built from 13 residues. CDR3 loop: CASSLAVDYREYF. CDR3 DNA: TGTGCCAGCAGTTTAGCAGTAGATTATCGCGAGTACTTC. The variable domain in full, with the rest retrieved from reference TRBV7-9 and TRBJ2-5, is DTGVSQNPRHKITKRGQNVTFRCDPISEHNRLYWYRQTLGQGPEFLTYFQNEAQLEKSRLLSDRFSAERPKGSFSTLEIQRTEQGDSAMYLCASSLAVDYREYFGPGTRLLVL.

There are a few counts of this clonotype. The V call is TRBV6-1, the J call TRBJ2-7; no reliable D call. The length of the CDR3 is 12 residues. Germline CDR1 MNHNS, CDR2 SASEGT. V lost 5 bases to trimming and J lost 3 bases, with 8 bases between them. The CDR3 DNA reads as TGTGCCAGCAGTATGGACCGCTACGAGCAGTACTTC. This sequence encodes CASSMDRYEQYF.

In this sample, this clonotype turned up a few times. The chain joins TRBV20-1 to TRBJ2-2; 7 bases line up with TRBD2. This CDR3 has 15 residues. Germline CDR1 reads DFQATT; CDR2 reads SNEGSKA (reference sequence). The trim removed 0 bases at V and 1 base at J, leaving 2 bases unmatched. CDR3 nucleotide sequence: TGCAGTGCTAGAGATGAGCGGGAGAACACCGGGGAGCTGTTTTTT. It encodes CSARDERENTGELFF.

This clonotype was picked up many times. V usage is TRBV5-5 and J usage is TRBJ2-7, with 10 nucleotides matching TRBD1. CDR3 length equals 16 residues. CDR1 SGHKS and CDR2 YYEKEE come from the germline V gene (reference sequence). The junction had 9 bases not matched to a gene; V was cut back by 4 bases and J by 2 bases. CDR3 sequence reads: CASSQWGGQGTYEQYF. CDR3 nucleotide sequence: TGTGCCAGCAGCCAATGGGGGGGACAGGGGACCTACGAGCAGTACTTC.

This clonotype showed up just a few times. The CDR3 reads CASSSVYRGREKLFF. The CDR3 nucleotides are TGTGCCAGCAGTTCCGTTTACAGGGGTCGTGAAAAACTGTTTTTT. V and J are TRBV6-5 and TRBJ1-4; 7 positions match TRBD1. J lost 7 bases, V lost 4 bases, and 9 bases had no gene match. Germline V gives CDR1 MNHEY, CDR2 SVGAGI. The CDR3 spans 15 residues.

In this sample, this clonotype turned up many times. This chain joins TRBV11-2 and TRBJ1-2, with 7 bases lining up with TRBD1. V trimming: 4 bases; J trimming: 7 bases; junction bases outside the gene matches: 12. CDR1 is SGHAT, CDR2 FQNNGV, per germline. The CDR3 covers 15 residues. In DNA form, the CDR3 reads TGTGCCAGCAGCTCCGAAGACGACAGGGAGTCTGGCTACACCTTC. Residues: CASSSEDDRESGYTF.

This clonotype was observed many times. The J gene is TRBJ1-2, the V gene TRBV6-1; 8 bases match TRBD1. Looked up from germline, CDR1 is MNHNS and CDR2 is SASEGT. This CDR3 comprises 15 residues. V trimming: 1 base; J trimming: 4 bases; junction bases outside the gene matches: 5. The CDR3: CASSEGTGPGYGYTF. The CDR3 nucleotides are TGTGCCAGCAGTGAAGGGACAGGGCCGGGCTATGGCTACACCTTC.